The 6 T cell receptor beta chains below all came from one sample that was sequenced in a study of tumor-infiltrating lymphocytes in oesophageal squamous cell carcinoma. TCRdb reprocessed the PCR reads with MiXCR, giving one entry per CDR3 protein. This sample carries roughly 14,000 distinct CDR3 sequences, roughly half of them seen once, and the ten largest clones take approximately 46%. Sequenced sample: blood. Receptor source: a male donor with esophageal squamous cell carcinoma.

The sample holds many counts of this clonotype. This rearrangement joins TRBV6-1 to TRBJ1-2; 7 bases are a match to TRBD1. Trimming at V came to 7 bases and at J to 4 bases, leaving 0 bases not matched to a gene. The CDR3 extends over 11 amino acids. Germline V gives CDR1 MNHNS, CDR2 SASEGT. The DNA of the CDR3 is TGTGCCAGCAACAGGGGCTATGGCTACACCTTC. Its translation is CASNRGYGYTF.

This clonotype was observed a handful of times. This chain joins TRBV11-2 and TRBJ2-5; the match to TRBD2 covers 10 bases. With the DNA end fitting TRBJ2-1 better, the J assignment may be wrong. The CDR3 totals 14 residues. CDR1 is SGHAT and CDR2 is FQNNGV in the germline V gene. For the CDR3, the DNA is TGTGCCAGCAGCCTAGCGGGAGAGTGGAATGAGCAGTTCTTC. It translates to CASSLAGEWNEQFF.

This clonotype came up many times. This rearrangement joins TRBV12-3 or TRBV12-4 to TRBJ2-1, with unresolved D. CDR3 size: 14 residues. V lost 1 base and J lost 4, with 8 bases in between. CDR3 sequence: CASSLEVGYNEQFF. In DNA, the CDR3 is TGTGCCAGCAGTTTAGAAGTAGGATACAATGAGCAGTTCTTC.

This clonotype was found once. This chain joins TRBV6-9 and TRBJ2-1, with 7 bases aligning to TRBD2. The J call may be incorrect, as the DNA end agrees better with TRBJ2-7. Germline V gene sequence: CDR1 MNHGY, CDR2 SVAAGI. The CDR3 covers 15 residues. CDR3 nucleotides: TGTGCCAGCAGATATCCGAGGGGCGGGAGCTACGAGCAGTACTTC. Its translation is CASRYPRGGSYEQYF.

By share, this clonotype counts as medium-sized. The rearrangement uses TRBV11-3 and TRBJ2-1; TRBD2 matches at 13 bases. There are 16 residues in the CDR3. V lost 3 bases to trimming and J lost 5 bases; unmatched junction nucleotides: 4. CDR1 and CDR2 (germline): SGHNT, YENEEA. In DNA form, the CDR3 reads TGTGCCAGCAGCTTCCTACTAGCGGGAGGGGACAATGAGCAGTTCTTC. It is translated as CASSFLLAGGDNEQFF. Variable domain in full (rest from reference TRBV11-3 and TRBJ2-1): EAGVVQSPRYKIIEKKQPVAFWCNPISGHNTLYWYLQNLGQGPELLIRYENEEAVDDSQLPKDRFSAERLKGVDSTLKIQPAELGDSAVYLCASSFLLAGGDNEQFFGPGTRLTVL.

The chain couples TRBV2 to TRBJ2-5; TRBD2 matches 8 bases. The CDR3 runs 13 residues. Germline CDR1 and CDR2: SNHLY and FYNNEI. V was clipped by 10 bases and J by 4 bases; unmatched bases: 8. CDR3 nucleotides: TGTGCCACCACCCGGGGACTAGGAGAGACCCAGTACTTC. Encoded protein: CATTRGLGETQYF.